Listed below are T cell receptor beta chains from one sample, sequenced in a study of cytomegalovirus exposure and HLA in healthy donors. Data came from immunoSEQ multiplex PCR; TCRdb stores just in-frame clones and leaves some out. The table includes about 110,000 clones, about 80% detected once. The sample was PBMCs. Receptor source: a woman aged 45-65 years in good health and CMV-seropositive. Each CDR3 is given with its conserved first and last residue. Each record gives: clone size, J gene, D gene, V gene, CDR3 protein, CDR3 DNA. The D gene is left open where the match is weak. Size is omitted from some rows. Given values are once, few, many or a class for expanded clones.

clone_size: NA; j_call: TRBJ2-5; d_call: NA; v_call: TRBV4-3; cdr3_aa: CASSPGHQETQYF; cdr3_nt: TGCGCCAGCAGCCCTGGACATCAAGAGACCCAGTACTTC
clone_size: NA; j_call: TRBJ1-4; d_call: NA; v_call: TRBV5-4; cdr3_aa: CASSLEEDEKLFF; cdr3_nt: TGTGCCAGCAGCTTGGAAGAGGATGAAAAACTGTTTTTT
clone_size: once; j_call: TRBJ2-3; d_call: TRBD1; v_call: TRBV10-3; cdr3_aa: CATQGQNTDTQYF; cdr3_nt: TGTGCCACCCAGGGACAGAACACAGATACGCAGTATTTT
clone_size: few; j_call: TRBJ2-2; d_call: NA; v_call: TRBV7-3; cdr3_aa: CASSLKGQGKTGELFF; cdr3_nt: TGTGCCAGCAGCTTGAAAGGGCAGGGGAAAACCGGGGAGCTGTTTTTT
clone_size: NA; j_call: TRBJ1-2; d_call: NA; v_call: TRBV2; cdr3_aa: CASSELRNYGYTF; cdr3_nt: TGTGCCAGCAGTGAATTACGGAACTATGGCTACACCTTC
clone_size: NA; j_call: TRBJ1-3; d_call: NA; v_call: TRBV4-1; cdr3_aa: CASSQEGRTIYF; cdr3_nt: TGCGCCAGCAGCCAAGAGGGGAGAACCATATATTTT
clone_size: once; j_call: TRBJ1-3; d_call: TRBD1; v_call: TRBV10-3; cdr3_aa: CAISGIQGATGNTIYF; cdr3_nt: TGTGCCATCAGTGGGATACAGGGGGCGACCGGAAACACCATATATTTT
clone_size: NA; j_call: TRBJ1-5; d_call: NA; v_call: TRBV7-9; cdr3_aa: CSSSSDGGSSNQPQHF; cdr3_nt: TGTTCCAGCAGCTCCGACGGGGGGTCTAGCAATCAGCCCCAGCATTTT
clone_size: NA; j_call: TRBJ2-6; d_call: TRBD1; v_call: TRBV6-1; cdr3_aa: CASSETGGNVLTF; cdr3_nt: TGTGCCAGCAGTGAGACAGGGGGCAACGTCCTGACTTTC
clone_size: NA; j_call: TRBJ2-7; d_call: NA; v_call: TRBV7-9; cdr3_aa: CASSLQGGNHEQYF; cdr3_nt: TGTGCCAGCAGCTTACAGGGGGGAAACCACGAGCAGTACTTC
clone_size: NA; j_call: TRBJ2-1; d_call: NA; v_call: TRBV4-3; cdr3_aa: CASSQVALANEQFF; cdr3_nt: TGCGCCAGCAGCCAAGTGGCACTAGCTAATGAGCAGTTCTTC
clone_size: NA; j_call: TRBJ2-3; d_call: TRBD2; v_call: TRBV9; cdr3_aa: CASSVGGRETDTQYF; cdr3_nt: TGTGCCAGCAGCGTAGGAGGGAGGGAGACAGATACGCAGTATTTT
clone_size: NA; j_call: TRBJ2-1; d_call: TRBD2; v_call: TRBV7-2; cdr3_aa: CASSPRLAGDKFF; cdr3_nt: TGTGCCAGCAGCCCACGACTAGCGGGGGACAAGTTCTTC
clone_size: NA; j_call: TRBJ2-2; d_call: NA; v_call: TRBV5-1; cdr3_aa: CASSLLRGSGELFF; cdr3_nt: TGCGCCAGCAGCTTGCTCAGGGGAAGCGGGGAGCTGTTTTTT
clone_size: NA; j_call: TRBJ2-2; d_call: NA; v_call: TRBV19; cdr3_aa: CASSLAGGVTGELFF; cdr3_nt: TGTGCCAGTAGCCTAGCCGGGGGAGTCACCGGGGAGCTGTTTTTT
clone_size: few; j_call: TRBJ1-5; d_call: NA; v_call: TRBV4-1; cdr3_aa: CASSQGGDQPQHF; cdr3_nt: TGCGCCAGCAGCCAAGGCGGGGATCAGCCCCAGCATTTT
clone_size: few; j_call: TRBJ2-1; d_call: TRBD2; v_call: TRBV5-3; cdr3_aa: CARSCPYQRGPYNEQFF; cdr3_nt: TGTGCCAGAAGCTGTCCATACCAGCGGGGGCCCTACAATGAGCAGTTCTTC
clone_size: NA; j_call: TRBJ2-7; d_call: NA; v_call: TRBV11-2; cdr3_aa: CASSTRGGQEDYEQYF; cdr3_nt: TGTGCCAGCAGCACAAGGGGGGGACAGGAAGACTACGAGCAGTACTTC
clone_size: medium-sized; j_call: TRBJ1-1; d_call: NA; v_call: TRBV27; cdr3_aa: CASSKRAGPEAFF; cdr3_nt: TGTGCCAGCAGTAAGCGGGCCGGGCCGGAAGCTTTCTTT
clone_size: once; j_call: TRBJ1-6; d_call: NA; v_call: TRBV5-4; cdr3_aa: CASSLVRDSPLHF; cdr3_nt: TGTGCCAGCAGCTTGGTCCGGGATTCACCCCTCCACTTT
clone_size: NA; j_call: TRBJ2-3; d_call: NA; v_call: TRBV10-3; cdr3_aa: CAISGDSRFTDTQYF; cdr3_nt: TGTGCCATCAGTGGAGACAGTAGGTTCACAGATACGCAGTATTTT
clone_size: NA; j_call: TRBJ1-1; d_call: TRBD1; v_call: TRBV9; cdr3_aa: CASSVEGAVGTEAFF; cdr3_nt: TGTGCCAGCAGCGTAGAGGGGGCGGTGGGCACTGAAGCTTTCTTT
clone_size: NA; j_call: TRBJ2-7; d_call: NA; v_call: TRBV11-2; cdr3_aa: CASSLGTVPYEQYF; cdr3_nt: TGTGCCAGCAGCTTAGGGACAGTACCTTACGAGCAGTACTTC
clone_size: once; j_call: TRBJ2-1; d_call: TRBD2; v_call: TRBV7-2; cdr3_aa: CASSLDLAGGLNEQFF; cdr3_nt: TGTGCCAGCAGCTTAGACCTAGCGGGGGGACTTAATGAGCAGTTCTTC
clone_size: NA; j_call: TRBJ2-6; d_call: TRBD1; v_call: TRBV6-6; cdr3_aa: CASSYDRAGANVLTF; cdr3_nt: TGTGCCAGCAGTTACGACAGGGCTGGGGCCAACGTCCTGACTTTC
clone_size: few; j_call: TRBJ2-5; d_call: NA; v_call: TRBV19; cdr3_aa: CASSRTAETQYF; cdr3_nt: TGTGCCAGTAGTAGGACAGCAGAGACCCAGTACTTC
clone_size: few; j_call: TRBJ1-4; d_call: TRBD1; v_call: TRBV15; cdr3_aa: CATSRDQGVIAKLFF; cdr3_nt: TGTGCCACCAGCAGAGATCAGGGGGTGATTGCAAAACTGTTTTTT
clone_size: NA; j_call: TRBJ2-5; d_call: NA; v_call: TRBV5-4; cdr3_aa: CASSPPPRTHLETQYF; cdr3_nt: TGTGCCAGCAGCCCACCTCCCAGGACTCACTTAGAGACCCAGTACTTC
clone_size: once; j_call: TRBJ2-5; d_call: TRBD1; v_call: TRBV5-1; cdr3_aa: CASSPGQADQETQYF; cdr3_nt: TGCGCCAGCAGCCCCGGACAGGCCGACCAAGAGACCCAGTACTTC
clone_size: NA; j_call: TRBJ2-1; d_call: TRBD1; v_call: TRBV5-8; cdr3_aa: CASSDRADYNEQFF; cdr3_nt: TGTGCCAGCAGCGACAGGGCGGACTACAATGAGCAGTTCTTC